This TCR beta chain was captured by sequencing in a study of blood T cell repertoires in COVID-19. As for the study in general: T cells, B-cell-depleted T cells, or PBMCs supplied cDNA or gDNA.

V shed 5 bases and J 5 bases; nucleotides not matched to a gene: 4. Germline V gives CDR1 SNHLY, CDR2 FYNNEI. This CDR3 contains 13 residues. TCRdb's copy holds only in-frame clones and misses some; the assay was immunoSEQ multiplex PCR. The data contain about 170,000 clones, about 90% of them singletons. Sequencing was done on a sample of PBMCs or T cells enriched from blood (not recorded which). The chain employs TRBV2 and TRBJ1-2; 8 bases match TRBD1. The clonotype was recovered from a human donor with acute COVID-19. The donor label of this sample is uncertain. The CDR3 loop is CASSYDRGYGYTF. The CDR3 nucleotides read TGTGCCAGCAGTTACGACAGGGGATATGGCTACACCTTC. Complete variable domain (other parts from reference TRBV2 and TRBJ1-2): EPEVTQTPSHQVTQMGQEVILRCVPISNHLYFYWYRQILGQKVEFLVSFYNNEISEKSEIFDDQFSVERPDGSNFTLKIRSTKLEDSAMYFCASSYDRGYGYTFGSGTRLTVV.